These 25 T cell receptor beta chains came from one sample sequenced in a study of blood T cell repertoires in COVID-19. Generated by immunoSEQ multiplex PCR, the TCRdb table keeps only in-frame clones and is missing some. The data hold 300,000 to 350,000 clones, with about nine tenths observed a single time. Sequenced sample: peripheral blood. These receptor sequences come from a young man with active or convalescent COVID-19.

The V and J genes are TRBV4-1 and TRBJ2-1; 14 nucleotides align to TRBD2. This CDR3 contains 18 residues. Germline assignment: CDR1 MGHRA and CDR2 YSYEKL. J lost 7 bases, V lost 4 bases, and 12 bases had no gene match. CDR3 residues: CASSLLPGLAGVGNEQFF. The CDR3 coding sequence is TGCGCCAGCAGCCTCCTTCCGGGACTAGCGGGAGTTGGTAATGAGCAGTTCTTC.

The chain has TRBV4-1 and TRBJ2-1; 8 positions agree with TRBD2. Losses at the gene ends were 0 bases for V and 6 bases for J; bases not matched to a gene: 4. This CDR3 region has 15 residues. Germline V CDR1 and CDR2: MGHRA, YSYEKL. The CDR3 DNA reads as TGCGCCAGCAGCCAAGAACTAGCGGTTACCAATGAGCAGTTCTTC. This sequence encodes CASSQELAVTNEQFF.

As DNA, the CDR3 is TGTGCCGTCTCTCGGGGGAATGAGCAGTTCTTC. Its translation is CAVSRGNEQFF. This chain uses TRBV6-5 with TRBJ2-1; D is possibly TRBD2 (6 bases). The CDR3 totals 11 residues. V was cut by 11 bases and J by 7 bases, with 12 bases left in between. The germline gives CDR1 MNHEY, CDR2 SVGAGI.

The chain couples TRBV7-9 to TRBJ2-1, with D unclear. There are 17 residues in the CDR3. Trimming removed 5 bases from V and 0 bases from J, with 17 bases in between. Germline V lookup: CDR1 SEHNR, CDR2 FQNEAQ (reference sequence). The CDR3 spells CASSPLRGTHSYNEQFF. Here the CDR3 DNA reads TGTGCCAGCAGCCCCCTACGAGGCACCCACTCCTACAATGAGCAGTTCTTC.

V usage is TRBV5-1 and J usage is TRBJ2-1, with unresolved D. Trimming removed 1 base at V and 2 bases at J, with 7 bases between. The CDR3 runs 14 residues. CDR1 is SGHRS and CDR2 is YFSETQ in the germline V gene. As DNA, the CDR3 is TGCGCCAGCAGCTTGTCCTCCCCCTACAATGAGCAGTTCTTC. Amino acids: CASSLSSPYNEQFF.

This chain links TRBV7-3 with TRBJ2-3, with TRBD2 identical over 8 bases. This CDR3 is 13 amino acids long. Germline V lookup: CDR1 SGHTA, CDR2 FQGTGA. The J segment lost 6 bases and the V segment lost 3 bases, leaving 2 bases of the junction unmatched. The CDR3 spells CASSFGGGDTQYF. CDR3 sequence (DNA): TGTGCCAGCAGCTTTGGCGGGGGGGATACGCAGTATTTT.

J is TRBJ1-5 and V is TRBV9, with D hard to call. The CDR3 is 14 amino acids. Germline loops: CDR1 SGDLS, CDR2 YYNGEE. The ends were cut back, 1 base at V and 0 bases at J, with 5 bases in the middle. This chain's CDR3 is CASSVSGSNQPQHF. The DNA of the CDR3 is TGTGCCAGCAGCGTATCGGGTAGCAATCAGCCCCAGCATTTT.

The chain employs TRBV27 and TRBJ2-7, with unresolved D. V gave up 5 bases and J gave up 0 bases, with 5 bases separating them. Germline V CDR1 and CDR2: MNHEY, SMNVEV (reference sequence). The length of the CDR3 is 12 residues. DNA for the CDR3: TGTGCCAGCAGTCCTAGCTCCTACGAGCAGTACTTC. Translation gives CASSPSSYEQYF.

The V call is TRBV11-3, the J call TRBJ2-2; D unclear. Germline CDR1 reads SGHNT; CDR2 reads YENEEA. This CDR3 has 12 amino acids. Trimming removed 3 bases from V and 7 bases from J, with 6 bases in between. The CDR3 DNA follows: TGTGCCAGCAGCTTCGACAACGGGGAGCTGTTTTTT. Amino acid sequence: CASSFDNGELFF.

The V call is TRBV18, the J call TRBJ2-1, with 9 bases aligning to TRBD2. The CDR3 is 15 amino acids. Germline V gene sequence: CDR1 KGHSH, CDR2 LQKENI. V lost 2 bases to trimming and J lost 5 bases; unmatched junction nucleotides: 4. The CDR3 DNA follows: TGTGCCAGCTCACCAGGGCGGGAGGGAAACAATGAGCAGTTCTTC. Protein product: CASSPGREGNNEQFF.

This sequence joins TRBV7-9 and TRBJ2-2; 9 positions match TRBD1. The CDR3 loop spans 17 amino acids. Per germline, CDR1 SEHNR and CDR2 FQNEAQ (reference sequence). J gave up 0 bases and V 5 bases, and 7 bases lay outside the gene matches. The CDR3: CASSKGQGGSNTGELFF. Written as DNA, the CDR3 is TGTGCCAGCAGCAAGGGACAGGGTGGTTCGAACACCGGGGAGCTGTTTTTT.

The chain recombines TRBV6-1 with TRBJ2-1; 12 bases are shared with TRBD2. Germline CDR1 MNHNS, CDR2 SASEGT. This CDR3 has 18 amino acids. Trimming removed 4 bases from V and 3 bases from J; junction bases left unmatched: 10. The CDR3 DNA follows: TGTGCCAGCAGTGCCCGGGCCCTACTAGCGGGGGGCTACAATGAGCAGTTCTTC. The encoded protein is CASSARALLAGGYNEQFF.

The chain combines TRBV24-1 with TRBJ2-5; 10 bases align to TRBD1. The CDR3 runs to 16 residues. V gave up 4 bases and J gave up 3 bases; unmatched junction bases: 7. The germline V gene encodes CDR1 KGHDR and CDR2 SFDVKD. CDR3 bases: TGTGCCACCAGTGAAGCGACAGGGGGCGGGAAAGAGACCCAGTACTTC. Translating it yields CATSEATGGGKETQYF.

The rearrangement uses TRBV6-6 and TRBJ2-1; no definite D call. The germline V gene encodes CDR1 MNHNY and CDR2 SVGAGI (reference sequence). Trimming shortened V by 4 bases and J by 4 bases, and 14 bases separated the two germline ends. This CDR3 has 15 residues. The CDR3 sequence: CASSSRLFLYNEQFF. In DNA form, the CDR3 reads TGTGCCAGCAGTTCCCGACTGTTTTTATACAATGAGCAGTTCTTC.

The J gene is TRBJ2-7, the V gene TRBV9, with 7 bases fitting TRBD2. CDR3 length equals 14 residues. Germline lookup yields CDR1 SGDLS and CDR2 YYNGEE. Losses at the gene ends were 3 bases for V and 5 bases for J; bases not matched to a gene: 8. This CDR3 reads CASSGGGSGHEQYF. The CDR3 DNA sequence: TGTGCCAGCAGCGGGGGAGGGAGTGGCCACGAGCAGTACTTC.

The chain couples TRBV5-6 to TRBJ1-2; D is possibly TRBD1 (5 bases). Germline CDR1 and CDR2: SGHDT and YYEEEE. V was cut by 0 bases and J by 8 bases, with 11 bases left in between. CDR3 length: 13 residues. CDR3 DNA sequence: TGTGCCAGCAGCTTGGCCGGACCAGGGGGCTACACCTTC. The encoded protein is CASSLAGPGGYTF.

The chain combines TRBV10-3 with TRBJ2-1; 10 bases line up with TRBD1. The V gene's germline CDR1 is ENHRY and CDR2 SYGVKD. The CDR3 covers 15 residues. With V trimmed by 2 bases and J by 7 bases, 5 bases remained unmatched. The CDR3 DNA reads as TGTGCCATCAGTGAGCCAGGACAGGGGGGGAATGAGCAGTTCTTC. Translating gives CAISEPGQGGNEQFF.

The J gene is TRBJ2-1, the V gene TRBV15; 9 bases are a match to TRBD1. CDR3 length: 15 amino acids. Germline V lookup: CDR1 LNHNV, CDR2 YYDKDF (reference sequence). The V segment lost 5 bases and the J segment 6 bases; nucleotides outside the gene matches: 8. The CDR3: CATSRDRGVSNEQFF. The DNA for the CDR3 is TGTGCCACCAGCCGCGACAGGGGGGTATCCAATGAGCAGTTCTTC.

This clone came up a few times. The rearrangement links TRBV18 to TRBJ2-1; TRBD2 might be the D (6 bases). Per germline, CDR1 KGHSH and CDR2 LQKENI. This CDR3 region has 10 residues. In nucleotides, the CDR3 is TGTGGAACGGGAGTGGATGAGCAGTTCTTC. This encodes CGTGVDEQFF.

This chain uses TRBV5-6 with TRBJ1-2; 10 bases align to TRBD1. The CDR3 totals 14 residues. Losses at the gene ends were 4 bases for V and 7 bases for J; bases not matched to a gene: 7. Germline loops: CDR1 SGHDT, CDR2 YYEEEE. As DNA, the CDR3 is TGTGCCAGCAGCGACCGGACAGGGGGGTTTGGCTACACCTTC. Translated, it gives CASSDRTGGFGYTF.

The V call is TRBV28, the J call TRBJ2-1; D may be TRBD2 (6 bases). This CDR3 comprises 14 residues. Germline lookup yields CDR1 MDHEN and CDR2 SYDVKM. Trimming shortened V by 5 bases and J by 3 bases, and 11 bases separated the two germline ends. The CDR3 coding sequence is TGTGCCAGCAGTATTCGGGAGAACTACAATGAGCAGTTCTTC. As protein: CASSIRENYNEQFF.

The rearrangement links TRBV7-8 to TRBJ2-4, with D possibly matching TRBD1 (6 bases). The CDR3 has 13 residues. The V and J ends lost 1 base and 8 bases respectively, with 9 bases between them. Germline values: CDR1 SGHVS, CDR2 FQNEAQ. CDR3 sequence: CASSLGGLDIQYF. The CDR3 DNA reads as TGTGCCAGCAGCTTAGGGGGGCTGGACATTCAGTACTTC.

The gene calls are TRBV6-6 and TRBJ1-2; 7 positions match TRBD1. The CDR3 is made up of 16 amino acids. The ends lost 7 bases at V and 4 bases at J; junction bases unmatched: 15. CDR1 MNHNY and CDR2 SVGAGI come from the germline V gene (reference sequence). CDR3: CASKTGAGGILYGYTF. The DNA for the CDR3 is TGTGCCAGCAAAACCGGGGCAGGGGGAATTCTCTATGGCTACACCTTC.

V and J are TRBV6-2 or TRBV6-3 and TRBJ2-1, with D perhaps TRBD2 (5 bases). Trimming took off 5 bases at V and 7 bases at J, with 9 bases between the two ends. Germline V gene lookup returns CDR1 MNHEY and CDR2 SVGEGT. There are 12 residues in the CDR3. CDR3 DNA: TGTGCCAGCAGTCCACTAGGGAATGAGCAGTTCTTC. It yields the protein CASSPLGNEQFF.

The V and J genes are TRBV27 and TRBJ1-2, with 7 bases aligning to TRBD1. V lost 3 bases to trimming and J lost 4 bases; unmatched junction nucleotides: 11. The germline V gene encodes CDR1 MNHEY and CDR2 SMNVEV (reference sequence). The CDR3 spans 16 residues. This chain's CDR3 is CASSLIHRGGVYGYTF. In nucleotides, the CDR3 is TGTGCCAGCAGTTTGATCCACAGGGGCGGGGTCTATGGCTACACCTTC.